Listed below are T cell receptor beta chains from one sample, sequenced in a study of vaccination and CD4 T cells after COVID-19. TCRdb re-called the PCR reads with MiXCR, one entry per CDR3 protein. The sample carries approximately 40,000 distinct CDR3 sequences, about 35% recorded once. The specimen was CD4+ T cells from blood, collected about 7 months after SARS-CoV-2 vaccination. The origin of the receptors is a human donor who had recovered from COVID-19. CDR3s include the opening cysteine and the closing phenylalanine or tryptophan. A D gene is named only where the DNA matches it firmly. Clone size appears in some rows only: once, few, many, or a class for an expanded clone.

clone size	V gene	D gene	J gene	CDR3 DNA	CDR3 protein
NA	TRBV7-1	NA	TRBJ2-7	TGTGCCAGCAGCTCTACCTACTCCTACGAGCAGTACTTC	CASSSTYSYEQYF
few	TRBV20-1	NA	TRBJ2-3	TGCAGGTGTTCAGCACTTCGCACAGATACGCAGTATTTT	CRCSALRTDTQYF
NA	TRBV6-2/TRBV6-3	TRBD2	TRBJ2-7	TGTGCCAGCAGAAGGACTAGCGGCTACGAGCAGTACTTC	CASRRTSGYEQYF
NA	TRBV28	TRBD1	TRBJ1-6	TGTGCCAGCAGTTATCAGGGGGAAGAATCACCCCTCCACTTT	CASSYQGEESPLHF
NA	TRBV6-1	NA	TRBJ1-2	TGTGCCAGCAGTGAAAATCCAGGAAACTATGGCTACACCTTC	CASSENPGNYGYTF
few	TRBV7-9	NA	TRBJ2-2	TGTGCCAGCAGCTTCGACGGACAGACCGGGGAGCTGTTTTTT	CASSFDGQTGELFF
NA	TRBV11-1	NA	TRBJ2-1	TGTGCCAGCAGCCAGATCCGAGGACAGACATACAATGAGCAGTTCTTC	CASSQIRGQTYNEQFF
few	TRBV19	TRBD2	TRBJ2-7	TGTGCCAGTAGTATAATGACTAGCGGGAGTAACGAGCAGTACTTC	CASSIMTSGSNEQYF
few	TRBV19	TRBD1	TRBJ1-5	TGTGCCAGTAGTATAGAAGACAGGGGGGGTCAGCCCCAGCATTTT	CASSIEDRGGQPQHF
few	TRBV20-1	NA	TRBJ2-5	TGCAGTGCTAGGGGGAGAAGTGTGAACCCTGAGACCCAGTACTTC	CSARGRSVNPETQYF
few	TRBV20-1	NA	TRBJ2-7	TGCAGTGCTAGGAACCGGGGGACTTCCAGTTGGTACGAGCAGTACTTC	CSARNRGTSSWYEQYF
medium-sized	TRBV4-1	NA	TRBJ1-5	TGCGCCAGCAGCCAAGTTCCGGGGAGCAATCAGCCCCAGCATTTT	CASSQVPGSNQPQHF
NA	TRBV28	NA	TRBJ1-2	TGTGCCAGCAGTTTTATGGGGGAGGGGAGCTATGGCTACACCTTC	CASSFMGEGSYGYTF
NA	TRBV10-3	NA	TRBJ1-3	TGTGCTTCAACCTCTGGAAACACCATATATTTT	CASTSGNTIYF
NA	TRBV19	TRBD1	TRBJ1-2	TGTGCCAGTGATCCGGGACAGAGGCGAAGTGGCTACACCTTC	CASDPGQRRSGYTF
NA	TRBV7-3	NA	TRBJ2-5	TGTGCCAGCAGCTTGGGCGGGCAGACCCAAGAGACCCAGTACTTC	CASSLGGQTQETQYF
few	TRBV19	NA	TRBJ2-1	TGTGCCAGTATCCCCCGGGACGGTGACAATGAGCAGTTCTTC	CASIPRDGDNEQFF
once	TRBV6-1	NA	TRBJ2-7	TGTGCCAGCAGTGCCCAAGATGGGGGGACCTACGAGCAGTACTTC	CASSAQDGGTYEQYF
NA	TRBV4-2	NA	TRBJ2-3	TGTGCCAGCAGCCAAGAGGGAGCACATCTCCCCACAGATACGCAGTATTTT	CASSQEGAHLPTDTQYF
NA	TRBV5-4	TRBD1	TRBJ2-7	TGTGCCAGCAGTAAAGCCGGGACAGGGGGCGCCTACGAGCAGTACTTC	CASSKAGTGGAYEQYF
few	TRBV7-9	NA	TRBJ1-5	TGTGCCAGCAGCTTAGGCCTCAATCAGCCCCAGCATTTT	CASSLGLNQPQHF
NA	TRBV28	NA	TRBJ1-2	TGTGCCAGCCGGGGGGCTGCAGGTACTTATGGCTACACCTTC	CASRGAAGTYGYTF
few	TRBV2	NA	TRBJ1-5	TGTGCCAGCAGTGGGACGAGTCAGCCCCAGCATTTT	CASSGTSQPQHF
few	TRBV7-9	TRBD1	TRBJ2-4	TGTGCCAGCAGCGAGGACAGGGGAACCCTAGCCAAAAACATTCAGTACTTC	CASSEDRGTLAKNIQYF
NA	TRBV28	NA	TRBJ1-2	TGTGCCAGCAAGGAGAGGGAAGACTATGGCTACACCTTC	CASKEREDYGYTF
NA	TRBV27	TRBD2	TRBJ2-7	TGTGCCAGCAGTTTTACGGGACTAGCGGCCTACGAGCAGTACTTC	CASSFTGLAAYEQYF
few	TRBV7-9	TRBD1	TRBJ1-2	TGTGCCAGCAGCCTGGGACAGGGCTATGGCTACACCTTC	CASSLGQGYGYTF
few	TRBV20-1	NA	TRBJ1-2	TGCAGTGCTGGGCTTTCAGATGGCTACACCTTC	CSAGLSDGYTF